These T cell receptor beta chains were read from a single sample in a study of CD8 T cells in ankylosing spondylitis. TCRdb re-analysed the 5' RACE reads in MiXCR, keeping a single row per CDR3 protein. The table records under 150,000 distinct CDR3 sequences, roughly 9% of them present only once. The sequencing input was blood, either unsorted or a sorted T cell fraction (not recorded which). The receptor set was obtained from a male donor with ankylosing spondylitis or in good health (not recorded which). Each CDR3 is given with its conserved first and last residue. The D gene is left open where the match is weak.

D	V	J	CDR3
-	TRBV10-3	TRBJ2-6	CAISEFYRVESTGANVLTF
-	TRBV4-3	TRBJ1-2	CASSPSGTNGGYTF
-	TRBV4-1	TRBJ2-7	CASSQSTHGRNYEQYF
-	TRBV5-1	TRBJ2-7	CASSLGALGDEQYF
-	TRBV7-2	TRBJ2-2	CASSLNGVNTGELFF
-	TRBV20-1	TRBJ2-5	CSAHPGQAGTQYF
TRBD1	TRBV2	TRBJ2-5	CASKAQTGLSETQYF
-	TRBV20-1	TRBJ1-1	CSARGVEGAGTEAFF
-	TRBV5-1	TRBJ2-5	CASILMASIGETQYF
TRBD1	TRBV5-1	TRBJ2-1	CASSLRNPLRGPSYNEQFF
TRBD2	TRBV6-5	TRBJ2-5	CASSYSLTSGRETQYF
TRBD1	TRBV5-1	TRBJ2-7	CASSLTGGYEQYF
TRBD1	TRBV20-1	TRBJ2-4	CRVPGQGYIQYF
-	TRBV5-5	TRBJ2-7	CASSLVGRDYEQYF
-	TRBV20-1	TRBJ1-1	CSARDRAGLNTEAFF
-	TRBV27	TRBJ2-7	CAIPWTGPGTYEQYF
-	TRBV7-2	TRBJ2-3	CASSLAVGSTDTQYF